One sample yielded the 8 T cell receptor beta chains listed below, sequenced in a study of metastatic and nonmetastatic thyroid tumors. Nobody among the patients had been given any treatment before thyroid surgery. TCRdb used MiXCR to call clones anew from the PCR reads. The sample includes around 18,000 clones, under 15% of them seen just once. The source material was tumor tissue. Every receptor here comes from a female donor with papillary thyroid cancer or a benign thyroid nodule (not recorded which). Some clones in this sample may be carry-over from other donors' samples.

This clone was recorded many times. The chain links TRBV6-2 or TRBV6-3 to TRBJ2-7, with D perhaps TRBD2 (5 bases). The CDR3 sequence is 15 residues long. Trimming removed 8 bases from V and 4 bases from J, with 21 bases in between. CDR1 MNHEY and CDR2 SVGEGT come from the germline V gene. CDR3 DNA: TGTGCCAGCGGTCTCGACGGAGGCTCGTCGTACGAGCAGTACTTC. This gives the protein CASGLDGGSSYEQYF.

This clone was counted many times. The chain uses TRBV7-3 and TRBJ1-1; the D is unclear. Looked up from germline, CDR1 is SGHTA and CDR2 is FQGTGA. The V end lost 3 bases, the J end lost 4 bases, and 9 bases lay between the germline ends. The CDR3 runs to 13 residues. The CDR3 coding sequence is TGTGCCAGCAGCTTCGATGGTGGCACTGAAGCTTTCTTT. It is translated as CASSFDGGTEAFF.

The table lists this clone with many counts. The rearrangement uses TRBV20-1 and TRBJ2-7, with TRBD2 matching over 9 bases. The length of the CDR3 is 15 residues. Germline V gene lookup returns CDR1 DFQATT and CDR2 SNEGSKA (reference sequence). Trimming at V came to 4 bases and at J to 0 bases, leaving 7 bases not matched to a gene. The CDR3 nucleotides are TGCAGTGCTAAATCTATAGCGGGAGACTCCTACGAGCAGTACTTC. This translates into CSAKSIAGDSYEQYF.

This clone has a handful of counts. The chain has TRBV19 and TRBJ1-1; 9 bases align to TRBD1. This CDR3 contains 15 residues. Germline V CDR1 and CDR2: LNHDA, SQIVND (reference sequence). The junction had 13 bases not matched to a gene; V was cut back by 8 bases and J by 6 bases. The CDR3 sequence is CASEVRDREVSEAFF. The DNA for the CDR3 is TGTGCCAGTGAAGTAAGGGACAGGGAGGTCTCTGAAGCTTTCTTT. The whole variable domain, remainder taken from reference TRBV19 and TRBJ1-1, is DGGITQSPKYLFRKEGQNVTLSCEQNLNHDAMYWYRQDPGQGLRLIYYSQIVNDFQKGDIAEGYSVSREKKESFPLTVTSAQKNPTAFYLCASEVRDREVSEAFFGQGTRLTVV.

This clone was recorded a few times. Written as DNA, the CDR3 is TGTGCCAGCAGTTTTTTGGACATCTCTAACTATGGCTACACCTTC. Encoded protein: CASSFLDISNYGYTF. The chain is built from TRBV28 and TRBJ1-2; the D gene is possibly TRBD1 (5 bases). The CDR3 runs to 15 residues. V shed 3 bases and J shed 0 bases, with 11 bases lying between them. Germline-derived CDR1 and CDR2 are MDHEN and SYDVKM.

Ten or more counts support this clone. The rearrangement joins TRBV5-1 to TRBJ2-1; 12 positions match TRBD2. The CDR3 runs 14 residues. Germline V gene data show CDR1 as SGHRS and CDR2 as YFSETQ. V shed 1 base, J shed 7 bases, and the junction held 0 bases outside the gene matches. The CDR3 DNA is TGCGCCAGCAGCTTGACTAGCGGGGGGAATGAGCAGTTCTTC. This translates into CASSLTSGGNEQFF.

The DNA for the CDR3 is TGTGCCACCAGTGACTCAAGACAGGGTCCGAACACCGGGGAGCTGTTTTTT. The encoded protein is CATSDSRQGPNTGELFF. The J gene is TRBJ2-2, the V gene TRBV24-1; 7 bases fit TRBD1. The CDR3 is 17 residues long. Germline trimming cut 4 bases from V and 0 bases from J; bases unmatched to any gene: 7. Germline V gives CDR1 KGHDR, CDR2 SFDVKD.

This clone has at least ten counts. The chain combines TRBV19 with TRBJ2-7, with no clear D. The CDR3 sequence is 12 residues long. Between the trimmed V and J ends, which lost 2 bases and 2 bases, there was a span of 4 bases. Germline V CDR1 and CDR2: LNHDA, SQIVND (reference sequence). This CDR3 is CASSINPYEQYF. As DNA, the CDR3 is TGTGCCAGTAGTATAAATCCCTACGAGCAGTACTTC.